This T cell receptor beta chain was obtained from a study of T cell responses to AZD1222 COVID-19 vaccine. CDR3 length equals 13 residues. V shed 3 bases and J shed 9 bases, with 12 bases lying between them. Germline V gene data show CDR1 as LNHDA and CDR2 as SQIVND (reference sequence). Sequenced by immunoSEQ multiplex PCR; TCRdb stores in-frame clones only, minus some. The sample yields about 120,000 clones, about 92% seen once. Second-dose recipients at about 4 or about 12 weeks were treated as one pooled group. The rearrangement joins TRBV19 to TRBJ2-1; D uncertain. The sample consisted of peripheral blood, taken 28 days after the second AZD1222 dose. This receptor was taken from an adult who received the AZD1222 COVID-19 vaccine. CDR3 in amino acids: CASSIESTSEQFF. The CDR3, as DNA: TGTGCCAGTAGTATCGAAAGTACATCTGAGCAGTTCTTC.